The clone carrying this T cell receptor (beta chain) was counted a few times. No antigen is known for it. TCRdb re-analysed the 5' RACE reads in MiXCR, keeping a single row per CDR3 protein. The sample has under 300,000 distinct CDR3 sequences, over 7% seen once. The record originates from a study of T-cell memory formation after mild COVID-19. Notes on the study in general: Contracting CD8+ clones were enriched in EMRA, CD4+ mainly in CM and EM. Pre-infection memory harbored some responding clones, suggesting cross-reactive memory joined.

Material: PBMCs or a T cell subset sorted from them (not recorded which). The clonotype comes from a man aged 18 to 29 who had mild COVID-19 (a few samples of this study predate the infection). Cell type and time point are not known.

CDR3 coding DNA: TGTGCCAGCAGTTATTCGGGGCAGCCCCAGCATTTT. This gives the protein CASSYSGQPQHF. V is TRBV12-3 or TRBV12-4 and J is TRBJ1-5; D remains unclear. V dropped 4 bases and J dropped 7 bases, with 8 bases sitting between them. The CDR3 extends over 12 amino acids.